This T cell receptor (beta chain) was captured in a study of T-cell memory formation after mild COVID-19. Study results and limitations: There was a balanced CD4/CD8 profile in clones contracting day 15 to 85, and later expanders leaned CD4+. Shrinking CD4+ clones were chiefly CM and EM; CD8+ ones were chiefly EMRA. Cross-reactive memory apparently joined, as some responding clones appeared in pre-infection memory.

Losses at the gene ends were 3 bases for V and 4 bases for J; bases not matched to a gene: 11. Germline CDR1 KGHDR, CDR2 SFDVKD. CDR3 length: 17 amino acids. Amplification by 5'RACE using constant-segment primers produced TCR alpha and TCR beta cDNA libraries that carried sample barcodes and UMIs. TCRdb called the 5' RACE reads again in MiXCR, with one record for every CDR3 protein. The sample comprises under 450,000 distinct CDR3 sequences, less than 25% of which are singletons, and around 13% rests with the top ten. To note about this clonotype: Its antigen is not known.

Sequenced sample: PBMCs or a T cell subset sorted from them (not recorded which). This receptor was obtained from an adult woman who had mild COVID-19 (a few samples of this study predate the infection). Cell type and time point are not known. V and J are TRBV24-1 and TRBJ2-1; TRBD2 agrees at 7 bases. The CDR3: CATSDDVSSGAYNEQFF. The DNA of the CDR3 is TGTGCCACCAGTGATGATGTTTCTAGCGGAGCATACAATGAGCAGTTCTTC.